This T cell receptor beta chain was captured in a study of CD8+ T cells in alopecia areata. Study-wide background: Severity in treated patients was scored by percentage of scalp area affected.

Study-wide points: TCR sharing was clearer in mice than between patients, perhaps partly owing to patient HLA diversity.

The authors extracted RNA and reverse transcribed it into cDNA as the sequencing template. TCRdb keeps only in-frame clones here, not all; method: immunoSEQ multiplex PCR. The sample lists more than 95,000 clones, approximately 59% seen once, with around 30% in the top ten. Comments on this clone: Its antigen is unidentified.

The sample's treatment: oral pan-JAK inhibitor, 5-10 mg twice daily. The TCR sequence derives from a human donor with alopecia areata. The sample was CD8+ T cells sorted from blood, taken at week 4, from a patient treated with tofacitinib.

This CDR3 is CASSQPGTGDDEQYF. The DNA of the CDR3 is TGTGCCAGCAGCCAACCCGGGACAGGGGATGATGAGCAGTACTTC. The rearrangement uses TRBV14 and TRBJ2-7, with 10 bases that match TRBD1. This CDR3 is 15 amino acids long. CDR1 is SGHDN, CDR2 FVKESK, per germline. The junction had 8 bases not matched to a gene; V was cut back by 2 bases and J by 7 bases.